This T cell receptor (beta chain) appears in the sequencing data of a study of shared clonotypes between healthy human individuals. Study details: Every donor yielded three CD4 naive, three CD4 memory, two CD8 naive and one CD8 memory plate. Study outcomes and limitations: The study found lower generation probabilities in non-shared clonotypes than in those shared by all four donors.

Regarding this clone: The antigen is not known.

As processed by the authors: Filtering differed because ImmunoSEQ produced junction-only sequences that carried no quality scores. Here immunoSEQ multiplex PCR was the method, and the copy in TCRdb shows in-frame clones only, minus some. V and J calls and clone size come straight from that table; D and trimming were deduced from the DNA. There are 560,000 or so clones in the sample; roughly 95% occur only once, and 0.11% lies in the top ten. As defined, naive CD8 cells were CD45RO-negative and positively selected for CCR7, with terminally differentiated effector memory CD45RA+ cells excluded. There were no recent acute infections or vaccinations among the donors, who were healthy HIV-negative adults. From germline, CDR1 is KGHSY and CDR2 FQNENV. The CDR3 totals 18 residues. The ends were cut back, 7 bases at V and 5 bases at J, with 29 bases in the middle.

The chain is built from TRBV16 and TRBJ1-1; TRBD1 might be the D (5 bases). The sequencing sample was made of naive CD8+ T cells sorted from blood. This sequence was found in a woman between 25 and 40 years old in good health. CDR3 sequence: CASNRLDQTGHPGTEAFF. CDR3 nucleotides: TGTGCCAGCAATCGATTGGATCAAACAGGACACCCGGGAACTGAAGCTTTCTTT.